This T cell receptor beta chain derives from a study of molecular identifiers for immune sequencing clone quantification. General study points: Same-barcode identical TCR molecules could make highly expanded clones look smaller than they are.

A single record per CDR3 protein comes from TCRdb applying MiXCR to the PCR reads. The profile shows more than 450,000 distinct CDR3 sequences, about a quarter of them singletons. Per germline, CDR1 MGHRA and CDR2 YSYEKL. The CDR3 sequence is 15 residues long. The ends were cut back, 0 bases at V and 0 bases at J, with 8 bases in the middle. This clonotype occurred a few times. Its target is not known. Sequencing was performed on naive CD8+ T cells from blood, with Jurkat cell RNA spiked in. Described subset: FACS-sorted CD8+CD4-CCR7+CD45RA+ naive T cells. The chain uses TRBV4-1 and TRBJ1-1, with D unclear. The TCR originated in a human donor in good health. Some libraries in this study had Jurkat cell RNA spiked in. The CDR3 region is CASSQESRLNTEAFF. CDR3 in DNA: TGCGCCAGCAGCCAAGAGAGCAGGTTGAACACTGAAGCTTTCTTT.